These T cell receptor beta chains were read from a single sample in a study of T cell responses to AZD1222 COVID-19 vaccine. Only in-frame clones appear in the TCRdb table, and some are missing; sequencing was by immunoSEQ multiplex PCR. The sample holds approximately 67,000 clones, 83% seen once. This sample comprised peripheral blood, obtained 28 days after the second AZD1222 dose. The origin of the receptors is an adult who received the AZD1222 COVID-19 vaccine. CDR3s include the opening cysteine and the closing phenylalanine or tryptophan.

j_call cdr3_length v_call cdr3_aa
TRBJ1-1 13 TRBV7-2 CASSSGGETEAFF
TRBJ1-2 13 TRBV3-1/TRBV3-2 CASSQANNYGYTF
TRBJ2-4 14 TRBV13 CASSLGEDKNIQYF
TRBJ2-2 14 TRBV30 CAWSPVRSGGELFF
TRBJ1-1 15 TRBV29-1 CSVGGGWGMNTEAFF
TRBJ1-1 12 TRBV28 CASSIPGTEAFF
TRBJ2-5 13 TRBV6-1 CASREAGRETQYF
TRBJ1-2 16 TRBV11-2 CASSPQTPRRGYGYTF
TRBJ1-3 15 TRBV7-2 CASSRPGFSGNTIYF
TRBJ1-5 16 TRBV27 CASSTAFGSGNQPQHF
TRBJ2-1 12 TRBV9 CASGGIGGEQFF
TRBJ1-5 14 TRBV19 CASSLSKGYQPQHF
TRBJ1-1 17 TRBV11-2 CASSLEAPGQGWTEAFF
TRBJ1-3 14 TRBV9 CASSSQQSGNTIYF
TRBJ1-2 16 TRBV9 CASSTLGGRGTYGYTF
TRBJ2-3 15 TRBV3-1/TRBV3-2 CASSPRTAYTDTQYF
TRBJ1-2 17 TRBV5-1 CASSSTSGQGGPYGYTF
TRBJ1-3 15 TRBV5-1 CASSLGGSSGNTIYF
TRBJ2-1 12 TRBV19 CATGERLNEQFF
TRBJ2-1 16 TRBV19 CASSPDSGGPNNEQFF
TRBJ1-1 11 TRBV20-1 CSAGGNTEAFF
TRBJ2-7 14 TRBV6-2/TRBV6-3 CASSRLAGVYEQYF
TRBJ2-7 15 TRBV25-1 CASSGDTAASYEQYF
TRBJ2-7 18 TRBV19 CASSMERQGAMGPYEQYF
TRBJ1-2 12 TRBV18 CASLPGGDGYTF
TRBJ2-1 14 TRBV28 CASSWGTVYNEQFF